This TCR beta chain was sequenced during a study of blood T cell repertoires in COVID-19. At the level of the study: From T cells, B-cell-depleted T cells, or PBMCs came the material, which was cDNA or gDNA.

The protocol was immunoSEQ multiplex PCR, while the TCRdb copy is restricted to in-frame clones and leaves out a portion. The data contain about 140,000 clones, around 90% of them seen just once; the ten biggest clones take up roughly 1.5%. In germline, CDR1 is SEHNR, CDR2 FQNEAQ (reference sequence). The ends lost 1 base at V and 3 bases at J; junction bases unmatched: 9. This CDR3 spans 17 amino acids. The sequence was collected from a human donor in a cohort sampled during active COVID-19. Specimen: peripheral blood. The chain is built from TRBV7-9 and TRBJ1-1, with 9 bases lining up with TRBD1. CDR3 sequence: CASSLGTGTGLDTEAFF. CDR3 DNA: TGTGCCAGCAGCTTAGGTACCGGGACAGGGCTGGACACTGAAGCTTTCTTT.